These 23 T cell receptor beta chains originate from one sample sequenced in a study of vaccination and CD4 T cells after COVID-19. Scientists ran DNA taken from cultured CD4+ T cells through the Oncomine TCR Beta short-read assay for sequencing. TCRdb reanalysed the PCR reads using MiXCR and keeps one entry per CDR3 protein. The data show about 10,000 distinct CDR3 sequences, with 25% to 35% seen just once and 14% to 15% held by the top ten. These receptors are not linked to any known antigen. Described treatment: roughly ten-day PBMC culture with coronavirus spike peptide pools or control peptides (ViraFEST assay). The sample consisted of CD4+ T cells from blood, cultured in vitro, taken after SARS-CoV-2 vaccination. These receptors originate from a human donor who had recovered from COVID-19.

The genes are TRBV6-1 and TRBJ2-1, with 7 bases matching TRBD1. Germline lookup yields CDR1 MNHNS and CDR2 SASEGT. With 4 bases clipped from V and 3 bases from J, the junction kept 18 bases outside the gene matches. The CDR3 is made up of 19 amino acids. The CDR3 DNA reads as TGTGCCAGCAGTGTCGGTTTAACTCGATTTGACAGGGTCTACAATGAGCAGTTCTTC. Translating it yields CASSVGLTRFDRVYNEQFF.

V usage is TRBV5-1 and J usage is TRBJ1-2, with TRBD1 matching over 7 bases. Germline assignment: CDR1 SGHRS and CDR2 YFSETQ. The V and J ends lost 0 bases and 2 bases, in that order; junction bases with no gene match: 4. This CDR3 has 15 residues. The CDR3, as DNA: TGCGCCAGCAGCTTGGCCGAAGGGGGCAACTATGGCTACACCTTC. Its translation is CASSLAEGGNYGYTF. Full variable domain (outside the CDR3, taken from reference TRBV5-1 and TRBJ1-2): KAGVTQTPRYLIKTRGQQVTLSCSPISGHRSVSWYQQTPGQGLQFLFEYFSETQRNKGNFPGRFSGRQFSNSRSEMNVSTLELGDSALYLCASSLAEGGNYGYTFGSGTRLTVV.

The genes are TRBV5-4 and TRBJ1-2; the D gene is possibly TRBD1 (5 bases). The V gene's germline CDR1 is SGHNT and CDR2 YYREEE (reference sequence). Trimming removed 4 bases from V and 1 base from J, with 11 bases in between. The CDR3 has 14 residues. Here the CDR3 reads CASSRLTDNYGYTF. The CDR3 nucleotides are TGTGCCAGCAGCCGCCTGACAGATAACTATGGCTACACCTTC.

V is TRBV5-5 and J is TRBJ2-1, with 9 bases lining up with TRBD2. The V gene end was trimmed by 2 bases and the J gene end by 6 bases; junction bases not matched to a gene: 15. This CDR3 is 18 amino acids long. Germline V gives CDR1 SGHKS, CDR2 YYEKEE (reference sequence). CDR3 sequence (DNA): TGTGCCAGCAGCTTTTCCGGGTTGGTTGGGACTAGCCCCAATGAGCAGTTCTTC. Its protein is CASSFSGLVGTSPNEQFF.

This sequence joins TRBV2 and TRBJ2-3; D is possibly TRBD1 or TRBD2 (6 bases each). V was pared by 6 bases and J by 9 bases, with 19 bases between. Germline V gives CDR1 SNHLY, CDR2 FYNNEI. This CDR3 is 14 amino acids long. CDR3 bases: TGTGCCAGCAGCGAACAGGGACTCCTTGGAACGCAGTATTTT. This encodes CASSEQGLLGTQYF.

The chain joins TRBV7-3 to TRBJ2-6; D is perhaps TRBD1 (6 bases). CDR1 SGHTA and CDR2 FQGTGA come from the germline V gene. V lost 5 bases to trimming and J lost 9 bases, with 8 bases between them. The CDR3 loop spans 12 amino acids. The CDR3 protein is CASSPDSNVLTF. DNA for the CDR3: TGTGCCAGCAGCCCGGACAGCAACGTCCTGACTTTC.

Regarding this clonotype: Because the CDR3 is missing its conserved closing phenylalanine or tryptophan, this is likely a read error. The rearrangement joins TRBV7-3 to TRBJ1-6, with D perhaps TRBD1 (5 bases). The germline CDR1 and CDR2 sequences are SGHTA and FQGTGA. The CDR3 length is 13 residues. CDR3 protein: CASGTVHNSPLHS. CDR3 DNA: TGTGCCAGTGGGACGGTCCATAACTCACCCCTCCACTCT.

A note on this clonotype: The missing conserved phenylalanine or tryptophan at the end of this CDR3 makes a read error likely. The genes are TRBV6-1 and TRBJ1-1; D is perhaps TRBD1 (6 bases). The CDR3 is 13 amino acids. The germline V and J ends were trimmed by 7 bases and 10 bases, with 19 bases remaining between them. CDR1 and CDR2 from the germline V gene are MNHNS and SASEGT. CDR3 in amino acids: CASTYQGAGVAFS. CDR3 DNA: TGTGCCAGCACCTATCAAGGGGCAGGGGTAGCTTTCTCT.

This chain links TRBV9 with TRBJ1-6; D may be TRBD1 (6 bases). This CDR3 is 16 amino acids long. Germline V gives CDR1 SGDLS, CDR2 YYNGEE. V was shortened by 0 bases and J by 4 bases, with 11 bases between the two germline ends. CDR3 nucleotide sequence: TGTGCCAGCAGCGTAGATGACAGGCCATATAATTCACCCCTCCACTTT. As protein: CASSVDDRPYNSPLHF. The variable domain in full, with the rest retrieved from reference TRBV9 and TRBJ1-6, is DSGVTQTPKHLITATGQRVTLRCSPRSGDLSVYWYQQSLDQGLQFLIQYYNGEERAKGNILERFSAQQFPDLHSELNLSSLELGDSALYFCASSVDDRPYNSPLHFGNGTRLTVT.

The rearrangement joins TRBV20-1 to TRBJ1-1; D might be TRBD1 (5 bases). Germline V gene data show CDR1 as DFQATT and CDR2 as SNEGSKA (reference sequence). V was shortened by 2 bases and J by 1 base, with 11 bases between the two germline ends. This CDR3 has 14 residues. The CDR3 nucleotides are TGCAGTGCTAGATCCGGGGCAGCGAACACTGAAGCTTTCTTT. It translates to CSARSGAANTEAFF.

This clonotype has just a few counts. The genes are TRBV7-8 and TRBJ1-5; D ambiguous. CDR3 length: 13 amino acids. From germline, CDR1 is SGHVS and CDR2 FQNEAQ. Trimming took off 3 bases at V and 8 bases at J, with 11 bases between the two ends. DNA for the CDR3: TGTGCCAGCAGCTTGACACCCCGAAAGCCCCAGCATTTT. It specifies CASSLTPRKPQHF.

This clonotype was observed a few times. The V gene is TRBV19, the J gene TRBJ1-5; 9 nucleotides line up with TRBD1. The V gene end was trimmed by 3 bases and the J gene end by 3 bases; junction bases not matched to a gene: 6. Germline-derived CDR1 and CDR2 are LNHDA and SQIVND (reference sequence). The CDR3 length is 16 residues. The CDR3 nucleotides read TGTGCCAGTAGTATCAAACAGGGGGCACTCAATCAGCCCCAGCATTTT. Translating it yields CASSIKQGALNQPQHF.

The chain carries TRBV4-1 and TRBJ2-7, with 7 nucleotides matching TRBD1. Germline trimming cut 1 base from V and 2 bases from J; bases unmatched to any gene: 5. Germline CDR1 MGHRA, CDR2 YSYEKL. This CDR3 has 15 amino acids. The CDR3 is CASSQGTGTPYEQYF. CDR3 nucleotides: TGCGCCAGCAGCCAAGGGACAGGTACCCCCTACGAGCAGTACTTC.

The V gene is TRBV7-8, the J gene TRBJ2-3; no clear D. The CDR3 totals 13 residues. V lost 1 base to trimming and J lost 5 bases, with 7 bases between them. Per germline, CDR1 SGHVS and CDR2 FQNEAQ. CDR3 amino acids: CASSLESGDTQYF. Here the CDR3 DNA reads TGTGCCAGCAGCTTAGAGAGTGGAGATACGCAGTATTTT.

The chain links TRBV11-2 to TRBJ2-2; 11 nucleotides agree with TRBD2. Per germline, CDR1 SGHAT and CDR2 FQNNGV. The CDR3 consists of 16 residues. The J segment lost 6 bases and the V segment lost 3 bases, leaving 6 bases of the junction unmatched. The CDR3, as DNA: TGTGCCAGCAGCTTCGAACTAGCGGGAGTATCCGGGGAGCTGTTTTTT. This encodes CASSFELAGVSGELFF.

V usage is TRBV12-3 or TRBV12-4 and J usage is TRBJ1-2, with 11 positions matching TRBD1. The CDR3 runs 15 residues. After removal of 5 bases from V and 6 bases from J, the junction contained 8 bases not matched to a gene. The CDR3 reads CASSTGQGASDGYTF. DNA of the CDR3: TGTGCCAGCAGTACAGGACAGGGGGCTTCGGATGGCTACACCTTC.

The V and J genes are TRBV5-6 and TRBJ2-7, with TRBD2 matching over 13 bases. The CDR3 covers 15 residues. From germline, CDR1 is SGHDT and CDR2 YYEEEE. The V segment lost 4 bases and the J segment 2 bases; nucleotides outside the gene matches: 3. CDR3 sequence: CASSRGLAGAYEQYF. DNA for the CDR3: TGTGCCAGCAGCCGAGGACTAGCGGGAGCCTACGAGCAGTACTTC.

The chain's CDR3 is CASSLEGQGNIQYF. The CDR3 bases are TGTGCCAGCAGCTTAGAGGGACAGGGCAACATTCAGTACTTC. The rearrangement joins TRBV2 to TRBJ2-4; 9 positions agree with TRBD1. CDR1 and CDR2 (germline): SNHLY, FYNNEI. The CDR3 runs to 14 residues. J gave up 7 bases and V 6 bases, and 7 bases lay outside the gene matches. Full variable domain (missing parts from reference TRBV2 and TRBJ2-4): EPEVTQTPSHQVTQMGQEVILRCVPISNHLYFYWYRQILGQKVEFLVSFYNNEISEKSEIFDDQFSVERPDGSNFTLKIRSTKLEDSAMYFCASSLEGQGNIQYFGAGTRLSVL.

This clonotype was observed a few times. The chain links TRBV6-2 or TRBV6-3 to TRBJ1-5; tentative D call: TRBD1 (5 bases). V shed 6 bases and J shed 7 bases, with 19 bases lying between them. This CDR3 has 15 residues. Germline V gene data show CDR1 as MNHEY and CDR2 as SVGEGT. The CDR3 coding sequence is TGTGCCAGCAGCCAGGATCGGGGCCTCACGCAGCCCCAGCATTTT. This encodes CASSQDRGLTQPQHF.

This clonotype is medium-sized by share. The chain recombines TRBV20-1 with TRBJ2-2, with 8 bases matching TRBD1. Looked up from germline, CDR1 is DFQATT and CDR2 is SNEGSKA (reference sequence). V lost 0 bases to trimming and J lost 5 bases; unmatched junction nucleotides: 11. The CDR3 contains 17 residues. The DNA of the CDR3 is TGCAGTGCTAGAGATTCGGGCAGGGGGCTTATTACCGGGGAGCTGTTTTTT. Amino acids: CSARDSGRGLITGELFF.

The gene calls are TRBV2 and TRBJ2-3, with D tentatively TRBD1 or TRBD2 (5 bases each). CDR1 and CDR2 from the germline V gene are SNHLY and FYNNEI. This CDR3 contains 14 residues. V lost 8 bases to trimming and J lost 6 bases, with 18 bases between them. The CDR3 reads CASRFRGLMDTQYF. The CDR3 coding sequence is TGTGCCAGCCGGTTCCGGGGCCTGATGGATACGCAGTATTTT.

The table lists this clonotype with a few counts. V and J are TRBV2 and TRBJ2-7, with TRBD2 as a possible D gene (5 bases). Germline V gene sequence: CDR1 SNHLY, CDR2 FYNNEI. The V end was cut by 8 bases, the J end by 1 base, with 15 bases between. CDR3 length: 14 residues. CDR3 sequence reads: CASGRRANSYEQYF. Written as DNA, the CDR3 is TGTGCCAGCGGCAGGCGGGCAAATTCCTACGAGCAGTACTTC.

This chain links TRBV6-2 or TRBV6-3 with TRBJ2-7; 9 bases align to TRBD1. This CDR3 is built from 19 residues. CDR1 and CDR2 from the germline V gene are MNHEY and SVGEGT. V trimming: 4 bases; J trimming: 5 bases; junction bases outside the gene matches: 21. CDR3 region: CASSFPVLSLNRGLDEQYF. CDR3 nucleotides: TGTGCCAGCAGTTTCCCGGTACTGAGCCTTAACAGGGGGCTCGACGAGCAGTACTTC.